This entry lists 5 T cell receptor beta chains sequenced from one sample in a study of T cells in Graves' hyperthyroidism and ophthalmopathy. Template material for amplifying TCR beta CDR3 regions consisted of RNA transcripts. The HTBI set primed first-round TCR CDR3 RT-PCR. In TCRdb, the multiplex PCR reads were re-called with MiXCR into one record per CDR3 protein. The sample includes a few hundred thousand distinct CDR3 sequences, 14% to 15% of them seen just once. Sequencing input: blood. The receptors shown here come from a woman aged 25 to 39 with Graves' hyperthyroidism.

This clonotype was detected ten times or more. The gene calls are TRBV7-2 and TRBJ2-7; 9 bases align to TRBD2. The germline gives CDR1 SGHTA, CDR2 FQGNSA. CDR3 length: 15 amino acids. With V trimmed by 5 bases and J by 0 bases, 5 bases remained unmatched. DNA of the CDR3: TGTGCCAGCAGCCGGACTAGCGCGGGCTCCTACGAGCAGTACTTC. This encodes CASSRTSAGSYEQYF.

At least ten counts were recorded for this clonotype. The chain uses TRBV6-5 and TRBJ2-7; possible D gene TRBD2, 6 bases. The CDR3 is 14 residues long. Per germline, CDR1 MNHEY and CDR2 SVGAGI. The V and J ends lost 2 bases and 4 bases respectively, with 12 bases between them. The CDR3 protein is CASSYGGLGYEQYF. In DNA, the CDR3 is TGTGCCAGCAGTTACGGAGGGTTGGGGTACGAGCAGTACTTC.

The J gene is TRBJ1-5, the V gene TRBV28; D perhaps matches TRBD1 (5 bases). CDR1 is MDHEN and CDR2 is SYDVKM in the germline V gene. The CDR3 is 13 residues long. V was pared by 8 bases and J by 7 bases, with 15 bases between. CDR3 protein: CASGGRRGQPQHF. In nucleotides, the CDR3 is TGTGCCAGCGGCGGACGGAGGGGACAGCCCCAGCATTTT.

This clonotype was counted only a few times. The rearrangement links TRBV27 to TRBJ1-2, with no clear D. The germline CDR1 and CDR2 sequences are MNHEY and SMNVEV (reference sequence). The V and J ends lost 3 bases and 3 bases respectively, with 11 bases between them. The CDR3 extends over 14 amino acids. The CDR3 sequence: CASSFSGPHYGYTF. The CDR3, as DNA: TGTGCCAGCAGTTTTAGTGGGCCCCACTATGGCTACACCTTC.

This clonotype was detected only a few times. This chain joins TRBV9 and TRBJ2-5; maybe TRBD2 (5 bases). The CDR3 has 17 amino acids. V was cut by 3 bases and J by 4 bases, with 22 bases left in between. Germline-derived CDR1 and CDR2 are SGDLS and YYNGEE. CDR3 sequence reads: CASSAHYRGNPGETQYF. In nucleotides, the CDR3 is TGTGCCAGCAGCGCACATTACCGGGGTAATCCTGGAGAGACCCAGTACTTC.